This T cell receptor beta chain was found in a study of cytomegalovirus exposure and HLA in healthy donors. The CDR3 is made up of 18 amino acids. V lost 2 bases and J lost 2; bases outside the gene matches: 10. CDR1 SEHNR and CDR2 FQNEAQ come from the germline V gene (reference sequence). Both 60 Vbeta primers and 13 Jbeta primers went into the PCR. Repertoires were generated with immunoSEQ multiplex PCR, while TCRdb's copy carries only in-frame clones and drops some. The table shows 50,000 to 65,000 clones, with approximately 82% occurring only once. The origin of this receptor is a woman in her late teens or twenties in good health and CMV-seronegative. The V gene is TRBV7-9, the J gene TRBJ2-2, with 8 positions matching TRBD2. The sequenced material came from PBMCs. The CDR3 DNA reads as TGTGCCAGCAGCTTAAGTCCCGGACTAGCACCTAACACCGGGGAGCTGTTTTTT. It yields the protein CASSLSPGLAPNTGELFF.